A selection of T cell receptor beta chains follows, all from one sample in a study of blood T cell repertoires in COVID-19. Repertoires were generated with immunoSEQ multiplex PCR, while TCRdb's copy carries only in-frame clones and drops some. The data contain about 440,000 clones, about 87% of them singletons. Sequences were obtained from peripheral blood. All receptors derive from a woman between 50 and 59 years old with COVID-19, enrolled during active disease. The CDR3 runs from the conserved cysteine through the conserved F or W. The D gene is left open where the match is weak. Clone size is given for some rows only: seen once, a few or many times, or a class if the clone is expanded.

>TRBV3-1/TRBV3-2|.|TRBJ2-7|.
TGTGCCAGCGGGGGGACAGAGAGCTCCTACGAGCAGTACTTC
CASGGTESSYEQYF
>TRBV27|TRBD1|TRBJ1-4|.
TGTGCCAGCAGTTTCACAGGGGACCAAAAACTGTTTTTT
CASSFTGDQKLFF
>TRBV20-1|.|TRBJ1-2|.
TGCAGTGCTAGTAAAGAATCAAGCGGGGGCTACACCTTC
CSASKESSGGYTF
>TRBV27|TRBD2|TRBJ2-3|.
TGTGCCAGCAACCTAGCGGGGGGAGCAGATACGCAGTATTTT
CASNLAGGADTQYF
>TRBV2|.|TRBJ1-4|.
TGTGCCAGCAGGGAGAGGGTGACTAATGAAAAACTGTTTTTT
CASRERVTNEKLFF
>TRBV30|.|TRBJ1-5|.
TGTGCCTGGAGTCAGGGGTATCAGCCCCAGCATTTT
CAWSQGYQPQHF
>TRBV30|.|TRBJ1-3|.
TGTGCCTGGAGTAAAGGGGGTAGCAACACCATATATTTT
CAWSKGGSNTIYF
>TRBV5-5|.|TRBJ2-5|.
TGTGCCAGCAGCTTCGTGGCCGAAGAGACCCAGTACTTC
CASSFVAEETQYF
>TRBV4-2|.|TRBJ1-5|.
TGTGCCAGCAGCCAATGGGTGGGTCACACTACTTATCAGCCCCAGCATTTT
CASSQWVGHTTYQPQHF
>TRBV9|.|TRBJ2-3|.
TGTGCCAGCAGCGTACGAGGGTTACGCACAGATACGCAGTATTTT
CASSVRGLRTDTQYF
>TRBV5-4|.|TRBJ1-2|.
TGTGCCAGCAGCTTTGAGAAGAACTATGGCTACACCTTC
CASSFEKNYGYTF
>TRBV13|TRBD1|TRBJ2-2|.
TGTGCCAGCAGCTTCTACGGGACAGGGAGGACCGGGGAGCTGTTTTTT
CASSFYGTGRTGELFF
>TRBV9|TRBD1|TRBJ2-2|.
TGTGCCAGCAGCGTAGCTGGGAACAGGGGCGATGAGGACGGGGAGCTGTTTTTT
CASSVAGNRGDEDGELFF
>TRBV7-2|.|TRBJ2-3|.
TGTGCCAGCAGCTTAGATAATCAGGTGACCTCTAGCACAGATACGCAGTATTTT
CASSLDNQVTSSTDTQYF
>TRBV5-4|TRBD1|TRBJ1-2|few
TGTGCCAGCAGCCCGAGGGAAGGACAGGGAGCTAATGGCTACACCTTC
CASSPREGQGANGYTF
>TRBV9|TRBD2|TRBJ2-1|.
TGTGCCAGCAGCGTAGGCACTAGCGGGGGTAATGAGCAGTTCTTC
CASSVGTSGGNEQFF
>TRBV27|.|TRBJ2-7|few
TGTGCCAGCAGCCAGACTTTTAGCTCCTACGAGCAGTACTTC
CASSQTFSSYEQYF
>TRBV29-1|.|TRBJ2-7|.
TGCAGCGTTGAATCCCCCCAGGGAAACGGGCCCTACGAGCAGTACTTC
CSVESPQGNGPYEQYF
>TRBV24-1|.|TRBJ1-1|.
TGTGCCACCAGTGAGGGGGGGAAGTCTGAAGCTTTCTTT
CATSEGGKSEAFF
>TRBV2|TRBD2|TRBJ2-5|.
TGTGCCAGCGCGAGGGAGGGACTAGGCCAAGAGACCCAGTACTTC
CASAREGLGQETQYF
>TRBV5-1|TRBD1|TRBJ1-2|.
TGCGCCAGCAGCTGGGACCGGGACAGGGGCCATAACTATGGCTACACCTTC
CASSWDRDRGHNYGYTF
>TRBV7-2|.|TRBJ2-3|.
TGTGCCAGCAGCTTCGGGAGCACAGATACGCAGTATTTT
CASSFGSTDTQYF
>TRBV6-4|.|TRBJ1-1|few
TGTGCCAGCAGTAACCAGGGTTTGGGTGGTGCTTTCTTT
CASSNQGLGGAFF
>TRBV21-1|.|TRBJ1-5|.
TGTGCCAGCAGCATAAAAGGGCCACAGGGCAAGGTGCGTGGTCAGCCCCAGCATTTT
CASSIKGPQGKVRGQPQHF
>TRBV29-1|TRBD2|TRBJ2-3|.
TGCAGCGTTATCCGCGGGGGGGCATATGGAGATACGCAGTATTTT
CSVIRGGAYGDTQYF
>TRBV6-5|TRBD1|TRBJ2-7|.
TGTGCCTCTTCAGGGGGCCTACTTCCCGCCTACGAGCAGTACTTC
CASSGGLLPAYEQYF
>TRBV28|TRBD1|TRBJ1-2|.
TGTGCCAGCAGCTCCTCGGCAGGGGGCTTCTATGGCTACACCTTC
CASSSSAGGFYGYTF
>TRBV5-4|.|TRBJ1-4|.
TGTGCCAGCAGCTCCCCGCCCGGAGGAACTAATGAAAAACTGTTTTTT
CASSSPPGGTNEKLFF
>TRBV4-1|.|TRBJ1-5|few
TGCGCCAGCAGCCTGGTCCTAGATCAGCCCCAGCATTTT
CASSLVLDQPQHF
>TRBV5-6|.|TRBJ1-2|.
TGTGCCAGCAGCTTGCCCGGGGTATACTATGGCTACACCTTC
CASSLPGVYYGYTF
>TRBV4-1|TRBD2|TRBJ2-1|.
TGCGCCAGCAGCCAAGGTTGGACTAGCGGGGGGGCAAGAAATGAGCAGTTCTTC
CASSQGWTSGGARNEQFF
>TRBV30|.|TRBJ2-3|.
TGTGCCTGGAGTCCCCCAGGGGATACGCAGTATTTT
CAWSPPGDTQYF
>TRBV7-8|.|TRBJ1-6|.
TGTGCCAGCAGCTCTCGGACAGCCGATAATTCACCCCTCCACTTT
CASSSRTADNSPLHF
>TRBV7-3|TRBD1|TRBJ1-1|many
TGTGCCAGCAGCTTAGGGGAAGGGGGCCGGAATGAAGCTTTCTTT
CASSLGEGGRNEAFF
>TRBV6-5|.|TRBJ2-4|.
TGTGCCAGCAGTTACTCCGGCATTCAGTACTTC
CASSYSGIQYF
>TRBV6-4|TRBD1|TRBJ2-2|.
TGTGCCAGCAGCCGGGACAGGATTGGCGGGGAGCTGTTTTTT
CASSRDRIGGELFF